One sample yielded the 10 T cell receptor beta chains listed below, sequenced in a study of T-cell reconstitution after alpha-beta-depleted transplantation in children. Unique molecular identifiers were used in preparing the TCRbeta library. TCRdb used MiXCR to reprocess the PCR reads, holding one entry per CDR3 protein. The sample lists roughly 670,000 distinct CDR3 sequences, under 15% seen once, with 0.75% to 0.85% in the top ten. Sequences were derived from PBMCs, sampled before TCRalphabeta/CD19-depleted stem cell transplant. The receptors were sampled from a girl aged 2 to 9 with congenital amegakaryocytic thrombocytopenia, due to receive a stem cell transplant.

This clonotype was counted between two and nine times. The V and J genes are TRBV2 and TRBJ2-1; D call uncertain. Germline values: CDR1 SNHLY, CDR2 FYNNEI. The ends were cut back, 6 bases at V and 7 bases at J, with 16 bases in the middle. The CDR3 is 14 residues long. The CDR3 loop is CASRLALSANEQFF. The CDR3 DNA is TGTGCCAGCAGGCTCGCCTTATCGGCGAATGAGCAGTTCTTC.

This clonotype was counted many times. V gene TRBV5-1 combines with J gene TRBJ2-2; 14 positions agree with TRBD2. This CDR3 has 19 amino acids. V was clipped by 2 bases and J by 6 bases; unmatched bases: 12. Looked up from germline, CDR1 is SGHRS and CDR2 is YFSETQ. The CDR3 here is CASSLRLAGGPMSPGELFF. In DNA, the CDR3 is TGCGCCAGCAGCTTAAGACTAGCGGGAGGGCCGATGAGTCCCGGGGAGCTGTTTTTT.

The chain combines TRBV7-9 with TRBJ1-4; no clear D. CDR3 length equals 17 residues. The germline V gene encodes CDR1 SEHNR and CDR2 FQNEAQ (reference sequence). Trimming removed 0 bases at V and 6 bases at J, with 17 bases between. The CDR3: CASSLARTAGLDEKLFF. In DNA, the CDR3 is TGTGCCAGCAGCTTAGCGCGGACGGCGGGTTTAGATGAAAAACTGTTTTTT.

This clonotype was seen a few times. The CDR3 protein is CASSLWTSGPYNEQFF. The CDR3 DNA follows: TGCGCCAGCAGCTTGTGGACTAGTGGTCCATACAATGAGCAGTTCTTC. The rearrangement uses TRBV5-1 and TRBJ2-1; 7 bases align to TRBD2. CDR1 and CDR2 from the germline V gene are SGHRS and YFSETQ. The CDR3 runs to 16 residues. The ends lost 1 base at V and 4 bases at J; junction bases unmatched: 8.

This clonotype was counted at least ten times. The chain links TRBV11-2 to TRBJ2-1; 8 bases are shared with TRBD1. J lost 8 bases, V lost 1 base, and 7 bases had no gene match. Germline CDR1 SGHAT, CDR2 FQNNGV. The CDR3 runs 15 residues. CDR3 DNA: TGTGCCAGCAGCTTAGTGGACAGGGCTTCGGATGAGCAGTTCTTC. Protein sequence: CASSLVDRASDEQFF.

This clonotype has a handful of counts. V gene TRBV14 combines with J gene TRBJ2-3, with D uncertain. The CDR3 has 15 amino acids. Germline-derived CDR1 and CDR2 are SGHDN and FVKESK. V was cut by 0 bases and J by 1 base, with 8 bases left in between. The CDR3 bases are TGTGCCAGCAGCCAAGATTGGTCCCGCACAGATACGCAGTATTTT. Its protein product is CASSQDWSRTDTQYF. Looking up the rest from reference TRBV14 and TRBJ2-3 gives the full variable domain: EAGVTQFPSHSVIEKGQTVTLRCDPISGHDNLYWYRRVMGKEIKFLLHFVKESKQDESGMPNNRFLAERTGGTYSTLKVQPAELEDSGVYFCASSQDWSRTDTQYFGPGTRLTVL.

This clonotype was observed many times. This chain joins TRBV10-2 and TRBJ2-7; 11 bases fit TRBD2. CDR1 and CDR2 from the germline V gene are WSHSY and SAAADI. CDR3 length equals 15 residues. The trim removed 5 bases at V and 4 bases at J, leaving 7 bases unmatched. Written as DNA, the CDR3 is TGCGCCAGCAGTTCCCCGACTAGCGGGACTTACGAGCAGTACTTC. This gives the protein CASSSPTSGTYEQYF.

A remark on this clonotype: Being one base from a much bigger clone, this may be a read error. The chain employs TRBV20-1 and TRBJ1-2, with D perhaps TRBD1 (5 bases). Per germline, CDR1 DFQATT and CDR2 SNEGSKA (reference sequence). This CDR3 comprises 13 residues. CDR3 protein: CSAGSDSGAGDTF. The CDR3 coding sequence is TGCAGTGCAGGGAGTGACAGTGGCGCTGGCGACACCTTC.

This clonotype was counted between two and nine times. CDR3 region: CASTSFKGPYEQYF. CDR3 in DNA: TGTGCCAGCACGTCGTTTAAAGGCCCCTACGAGCAGTACTTC. The chain couples TRBV2 to TRBJ2-7; D unclear. The CDR3 totals 14 residues. The V end was cut by 7 bases, the J end by 2 bases, with 15 bases between. The V gene's germline CDR1 is SNHLY and CDR2 FYNNEI.

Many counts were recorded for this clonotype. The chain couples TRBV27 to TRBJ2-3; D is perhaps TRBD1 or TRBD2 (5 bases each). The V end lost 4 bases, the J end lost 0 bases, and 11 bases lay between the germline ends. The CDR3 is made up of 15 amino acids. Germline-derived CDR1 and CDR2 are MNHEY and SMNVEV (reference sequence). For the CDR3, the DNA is TGTGCCAGCAGTTCGGACGGGGCTAGCACAGATACGCAGTATTTT. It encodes CASSSDGASTDTQYF.